Below, one T cell receptor beta chain is given with its context. These data belong to a study of CD8 T cells in Susac syndrome. V lost 4 bases and J 3 bases, leaving 17 bases between the germline ends. This CDR3 contains 17 residues. Germline values: CDR1 SGDLS, CDR2 YYNGEE. After extraction with the RNeasy kit, about 0.45 to 1 ug of the RNA was reverse transcribed using random hexamers. TCRdb re-called the immunoSEQ multiplex PCR reads with MiXCR, one entry per CDR3 protein. The sample shows roughly 200,000 distinct CDR3 sequences, 85% to 95% of them seen only once. This chain joins TRBV9 and TRBJ2-6; D remains ambiguous. This TCR was recovered from a human donor in good health. Material: CD4+ T cells from PBMCs. CDR3: CASSSRWAAHGANVLTF. The CDR3, as DNA: TGTGCCAGCAGCTCCAGGTGGGCAGCCCATGGGGCCAACGTCCTGACTTTC. The variable domain in full, with the rest retrieved from reference TRBV9 and TRBJ2-6, is DSGVTQTPKHLITATGQRVTLRCSPRSGDLSVYWYQQSLDQGLQFLIQYYNGEERAKGNILERFSAQQFPDLHSELNLSSLELGDSALYFCASSSRWAAHGANVLTFGAGSRLTVL.